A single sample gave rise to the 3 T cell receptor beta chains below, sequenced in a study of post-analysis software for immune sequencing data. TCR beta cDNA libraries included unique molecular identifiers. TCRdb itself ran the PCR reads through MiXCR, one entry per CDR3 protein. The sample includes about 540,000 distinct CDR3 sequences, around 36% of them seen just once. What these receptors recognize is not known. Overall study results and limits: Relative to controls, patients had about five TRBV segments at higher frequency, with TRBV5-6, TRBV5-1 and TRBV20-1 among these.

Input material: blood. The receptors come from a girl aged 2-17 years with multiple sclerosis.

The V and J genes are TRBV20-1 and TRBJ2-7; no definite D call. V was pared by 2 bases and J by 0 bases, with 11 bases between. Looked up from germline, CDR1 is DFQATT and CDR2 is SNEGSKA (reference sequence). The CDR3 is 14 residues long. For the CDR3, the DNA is TGCAGTGCTAGAAGGGATGCCAGCTCCTACGAGCAGTACTTC. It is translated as CSARRDASSYEQYF.

The CDR3 DNA reads TGTGCCAGCAGCTTGGACGGCGGACAGAACAAGAACACTGAAGCTTTCTTT. Protein product: CASSLDGGQNKNTEAFF. The chain carries TRBV5-5 and TRBJ1-1; D might be TRBD1 (6 bases). The CDR3 is 17 amino acids. Trimming took off 0 bases at V and 1 base at J, with 16 bases between the two ends. The germline gives CDR1 SGHKS, CDR2 YYEKEE (reference sequence).

The chain's CDR3 is CSGLAGGRRRTDTQYF. The CDR3 DNA follows: TGCAGTGGGCTAGCGGGGGGGCGGAGGAGAACAGATACGCAGTATTTT. This rearrangement joins TRBV20-1 to TRBJ2-3, with 12 bases matching TRBD2. Germline V gene data show CDR1 as DFQATT and CDR2 as SNEGSKA (reference sequence). The CDR3 contains 16 residues. With 7 bases clipped from V and 3 bases from J, the junction kept 11 bases outside the gene matches.